The present TCR beta chain was sequenced within a study of Tregs in tolerant kidney transplant recipients. Germline V gene lookup returns CDR1 SGHRS and CDR2 YFSETQ. This CDR3 is 14 amino acids long. V was shortened by 0 bases and J by 7 bases, with 11 bases between the two germline ends. The study, taken as a whole, reports: Findings come from small patient numbers and require larger validation.

Profiled with immunoSEQ multiplex PCR; TCRdb holds only in-frame clones, not every one. The sample has around 16,000 clones, approximately 90% seen once. Remarks on this clone: The antigen remains undetermined.

The receptor was isolated from a human donor in good health. The chain employs TRBV5-1 and TRBJ1-5, with a tentative D call TRBD1 (5 bases). Sequenced material: CD8+ T cells from blood. CDR3 loop: CASSLVGAGQPQHF. CDR3 coding DNA: TGCGCCAGCAGCTTGGTCGGGGCGGGCCAGCCCCAGCATTTT.